Sequencing of this TCR beta chain was carried out in a study of response to subunit inactivated influenza vaccine. Overall study findings and caveats: Researchers suggested that each seasonal influenza vaccination recruits few new T cells.

Looked up from germline, CDR1 is GTSNPN and CDR2 is SVGIG (reference sequence). V shed 3 bases and J 6 bases; nucleotides not matched to a gene: 12. The CDR3 is 15 residues long. TCRdb ran MiXCR on the RT-PCR reads and lists one entry per CDR3 protein. The sample records 610,000 or so distinct CDR3 sequences, roughly 15% being singletons. In regard to this clonotype: The antigen remains unidentified.

The chain links TRBV30 to TRBJ1-1, with 8 bases fitting TRBD1. The sequences come from PBMCs from blood, collected about 11 days after vaccination. This sequence originates from a man aged 45-65 years who received an inactivated influenza vaccine. The CDR3 DNA follows: TGTGCCTGGAGAAATCTAGGACAGGGATTCTCTGAAGCTTTCTTT. Amino acid sequence: CAWRNLGQGFSEAFF.